This TCR beta chain appears in the sequencing data of a study of blood T cell repertoires in COVID-19. Overall study context: There were acute and convalescent COVID-19 samples, and they came from the United States, Italy and Spain. Sources were T cells, B-cell-depleted T cells, or PBMCs; the material itself was cDNA or gDNA.

CDR1 and CDR2 from the germline V gene are SGHNT and YYREEE (reference sequence). The CDR3 is 15 amino acids. Trimming cost V 2 bases and J 4 bases, with 15 bases left between them. In the source study's methods: It was from reference gene primer amplification that nucleated cell counts were estimated. TCRdb keeps only in-frame clones here, not all; method: immunoSEQ multiplex PCR. V and J calls plus clone size are reproduced from that table; the DNA served to infer D and trimming. The table has about 200,000 clones, approximately 90% seen once. The sequenced material came from peripheral blood. The chain combines TRBV5-4 with TRBJ1-2; tentatively, D is TRBD1 (5 bases). The TCR was taken from a man aged 35-49 years with active or convalescent COVID-19. CDR3 coding DNA: TGTGCCAGCAGCTTAAGACAGACGGGTCCCTATGGCTACACCTTC. Its protein is CASSLRQTGPYGYTF.